Below, 27 T cell receptor beta chains from the same sample are listed, as sequenced in a study of T cells in Graves' hyperthyroidism and ophthalmopathy. Amplified regions were TCR beta CDR3 sequences from RNA transcripts. Using the HTBI primer set, a first-round RT-PCR was run on the TCR CDR3. Using its own MiXCR run on the multiplex PCR reads, TCRdb lists one record per CDR3 protein. The repertoire holds 600,000 to 650,000 distinct CDR3 sequences, with roughly 20% as singletons. The specimen was blood. Receptors originate from a man under 40 with Graves' ophthalmopathy.

This clonotype was recorded a few times. The chain is built from TRBV2 and TRBJ1-2; the D is unclear. Looked up from germline, CDR1 is SNHLY and CDR2 is FYNNEI. The V and J ends lost 3 bases and 8 bases respectively, with 10 bases between them. The CDR3 spans 12 residues. CDR3 DNA sequence: TGTGCCAGCAGTGACGGATTCAGCGGCTACACCTTC. Its translation: CASSDGFSGYTF.

The chain links TRBV9 to TRBJ2-2, with a tentative D call TRBD2 (7 bases). Germline assignment: CDR1 SGDLS and CDR2 YYNGEE. V was shortened by 6 bases and J by 5 bases, with 11 bases between the two germline ends. The CDR3 consists of 13 residues. DNA for the CDR3: TGTGCCAGCAAACGGGGGGCGACCGGGGAGCTGTTTTTT. This gives the protein CASKRGATGELFF.

For this clonotype: A much more abundant neighbour one base away suggests this may be a read error. The CDR3 nucleotides are TGTGCCAGCAGCTTAGAATCCGGAGAAATACACGAGCAGTACTTC. Protein: CASSLESGEIHEQYF. The chain employs TRBV11-3 and TRBJ2-7; no definite D call. The CDR3 contains 15 residues. Germline CDR1 and CDR2: SGHNT and YENEEA. The V and J ends lost 0 bases and 5 bases respectively, with 14 bases between them.

This clonotype was detected many times. The chain has TRBV24-1 and TRBJ1-2, with D perhaps matching TRBD1 (5 bases). The CDR3 is made up of 17 amino acids. Germline lookup yields CDR1 KGHDR and CDR2 SFDVKD. V was clipped by 0 bases and J by 4 bases, with 17 bases between them. The CDR3 sequence: CATSDLVVGGGFYGYTF. CDR3 sequence (DNA): TGTGCCACCAGTGATTTGGTCGTCGGCGGGGGATTCTATGGCTACACCTTC.

The rearrangement joins TRBV6-1 to TRBJ2-7, with a possible D match to TRBD2 (5 bases). The CDR3 extends over 13 amino acids. From germline, CDR1 is MNHNS and CDR2 SASEGT. Trimming shortened V by 5 bases and J by 5 bases, and 13 bases separated the two germline ends. CDR3 in DNA: TGTGCCAGCAGTTTCCGAGGGTCTCACGAGCAGTACTTC. This sequence encodes CASSFRGSHEQYF.

The chain has TRBV28 and TRBJ2-5, with TRBD1 identical over 8 bases. The germline V gene encodes CDR1 MDHEN and CDR2 SYDVKM. V lost 3 bases to trimming and J lost 5 bases; unmatched junction nucleotides: 11. The CDR3 runs to 16 residues. The CDR3 sequence is CASSLIRTGLFETQYF. DNA of the CDR3: TGTGCCAGCAGTTTGATCAGGACAGGGTTGTTCGAGACCCAGTACTTC.

This clonotype was observed a few times. CDR3 sequence reads: CASSQSGRISTLQGDTEAFF. CDR3 nucleotides: TGCGCCAGCAGCCAATCCGGCCGGATCTCCACTTTACAGGGGGACACTGAAGCTTTCTTT. The gene calls are TRBV4-1 and TRBJ1-1; the match to TRBD1 covers 8 bases. CDR3 length: 20 amino acids. CDR1 is MGHRA and CDR2 is YSYEKL in the germline V gene. V trimming: 2 bases; J trimming: 3 bases; junction bases outside the gene matches: 20.

The chain uses TRBV6-1 and TRBJ2-1; perhaps D is TRBD1 or TRBD2 (5 bases each). Trimming removed 8 bases at V and 2 bases at J, with 22 bases between. The CDR3 length is 17 residues. Germline CDR1 reads MNHNS; CDR2 reads SASEGT. The CDR3 protein is CASGAGVARGPYNEQFF. The CDR3 DNA reads as TGTGCCAGCGGGGCCGGGGTTGCGAGAGGGCCCTACAATGAGCAGTTCTTC.

The chain uses TRBV6-5 and TRBJ2-7; TRBD1 matches at 9 bases. Unmatched junction bases numbered 3, after V lost 0 bases and J lost 3 bases. The CDR3 loop spans 15 amino acids. Germline loops: CDR1 MNHEY, CDR2 SVGAGI. CDR3 sequence: CASSYSRQGVYEQYF. CDR3 sequence (DNA): TGTGCCAGCAGTTACTCAAGACAGGGGGTCTACGAGCAGTACTTC.

Concerning this clonotype itself: A much larger clone lies a single base off, so this may be a read error. Here the CDR3 reads CARSVGGLTDTQYF. In DNA, the CDR3 is TGTGCCCGGAGTGTAGGAGGCCTCACAGATACGCAGTATTTT. The rearrangement joins TRBV30 to TRBJ2-3; tentative D call: TRBD2 (5 bases). There are 14 residues in the CDR3. In germline, CDR1 is GTSNPN, CDR2 SVGIG (reference sequence).

A note on this clonotype: An end of the junction does not agree with germline; a read error may underlie this. V is TRBV6-5 and J is TRBJ1-2; D is uncertain. The CDR3 runs 15 residues. CDR1 MNHEY and CDR2 SVGAGI come from the germline V gene. CDR3 sequence reads: CASSDSSTGNYGYTF. The CDR3 DNA reads as TGTGCCAGCAGTGACTCAAGTACGGGAAACTATGGCTACACCTTC.

This clonotype was seen a few times. The J gene is TRBJ1-1, the V gene TRBV29-1; weak D call: TRBD1 (5 bases). The V end lost 7 bases, the J end lost 6 bases, and 21 bases lay between the germline ends. In germline, CDR1 is SQVTM, CDR2 ANQGSEA. The CDR3 is 14 residues long. CDR3 DNA: TGCAGCGGTGGAGGTCAGGGAGGGGTCGCTGAAGCTTTCTTT. Amino acid sequence: CSGGGQGGVAEAFF.

Many counts were recorded for this clonotype. The chain recombines TRBV9 with TRBJ2-7, with 9 bases matching TRBD1. Per germline, CDR1 SGDLS and CDR2 YYNGEE. This CDR3 contains 15 residues. Trimming cost V 0 bases and J 6 bases; bases outside gene matches: 7. Here the CDR3 reads CASSVGDREVSEQYF. CDR3 coding DNA: TGTGCCAGCAGCGTAGGGGACAGGGAGGTCTCCGAGCAGTACTTC.

On this clonotype: The junction shows a germline mismatch at one end, possibly a read error. The chain carries TRBV9 and TRBJ2-7, with no clear D. CDR1 is SGDLS and CDR2 is YYNGEE in the germline V gene. The CDR3 contains 15 residues. The CDR3 region has the DNA TGTGCCAGCAGCGTAGAGGCGGATGTGTCCTACGAGCAGCACTTC. Amino acids: CASSVEADVSYEQHF.

The table lists this clonotype with a few counts. The chain links TRBV6-5 to TRBJ2-7; 8 nucleotides agree with TRBD1. The CDR3 covers 12 residues. The ends lost 2 bases at V and 6 bases at J; junction bases unmatched: 0. CDR1 is MNHEY, CDR2 SVGAGI, per germline. The DNA of the CDR3 is TGTGCCAGCAGTTACCAGGGGGCCGAGCAGTACTTC. Protein product: CASSYQGAEQYF.

V gene TRBV24-1 combines with J gene TRBJ2-3; D uncertain. This CDR3 is built from 16 residues. Trimming left V 3 bases short and J 0 bases short, with 12 bases between. Looked up from germline, CDR1 is KGHDR and CDR2 is SFDVKD. Written as DNA, the CDR3 is TGTGCCACCAGTGATGAGACGGTGACTAGCACAGATACGCAGTATTTT. It specifies CATSDETVTSTDTQYF.

Only a few counts were recorded for this clonotype. V gene TRBV7-9 combines with J gene TRBJ2-7, with 9 positions matching TRBD2. Germline CDR1 reads SEHNR; CDR2 reads FQNEAQ (reference sequence). Trimming at V came to 0 bases and at J to 3 bases, leaving 9 bases not matched to a gene. This CDR3 is built from 17 residues. Here the CDR3 DNA reads TGTGCCAGCAGCTTAGCCCCCGGGCTAGCGGGGCTCTACGAGCAGTACTTC. Its protein is CASSLAPGLAGLYEQYF.

This clonotype occurred many times. V gene TRBV28 combines with J gene TRBJ2-1; 11 positions match TRBD1. The CDR3 totals 16 residues. Germline V gene sequence: CDR1 MDHEN, CDR2 SYDVKM. The trim removed 3 bases at V and 5 bases at J, leaving 6 bases unmatched. Here the CDR3 DNA reads TGTGCCAGCAGTTTTTTCTTGGGACAGGGGGACAATGAGCAGTTCTTC. Translating gives CASSFFLGQGDNEQFF.

Many counts were recorded for this clonotype. This chain links TRBV20-1 with TRBJ2-7; a possible D gene is TRBD2 (5 bases). Deletions cut 1 base from V and 2 bases from J, with 12 bases between. The CDR3 sequence is 14 residues long. Germline CDR1 is DFQATT and CDR2 is SNEGSKA (reference sequence). The CDR3 nucleotides read TGCAGTGCTAGAGTTCTAAGCGGAGCCTACGAGCAGTACTTC. Its translation is CSARVLSGAYEQYF.

This clonotype occurred a few times. V usage is TRBV15 and J usage is TRBJ2-2, with 9 bases fitting TRBD2. With 6 bases clipped from V and 6 bases from J, the junction kept 8 bases outside the gene matches. CDR3 length: 15 amino acids. The germline V gene encodes CDR1 LNHNV and CDR2 YYDKDF (reference sequence). The CDR3 region is CATSDYSGRAGELFF. The CDR3 bases are TGTGCCACCAGTGATTATAGCGGGAGAGCCGGGGAGCTGTTTTTT.

The rearrangement uses TRBV5-1 and TRBJ1-1; D is unresolved. The CDR3 is 14 residues long. V dropped 6 bases and J dropped 0 bases, with 12 bases sitting between them. The V gene's germline CDR1 is SGHRS and CDR2 YFSETQ. CDR3 nucleotides: TGCGCCAGCAAGGCGGAGAGCATGAACACTGAAGCTTTCTTT. This codes for CASKAESMNTEAFF.

This clonotype was recorded a few times. The gene calls are TRBV7-9 and TRBJ2-7; D gene uncertain. CDR1 is SEHNR, CDR2 FQNEAQ, per germline (reference sequence). V was trimmed by 5 bases and J by 4 bases, leaving 12 bases between them. This CDR3 is built from 13 residues. The CDR3 loop reads CASSPQGWYEQYF. CDR3 sequence (DNA): TGTGCCAGCAGCCCCCAAGGGTGGTACGAGCAGTACTTC.

Ten or more counts support this clonotype. V and J are TRBV5-6 and TRBJ1-2; D gene ambiguous. The length of the CDR3 is 14 residues. Trimming took off 4 bases at V and 2 bases at J, with 12 bases between the two ends. Germline lookup yields CDR1 SGHDT and CDR2 YYEEEE. CDR3 sequence (DNA): TGTGCCAGCAGCCTGCCGGCGGAGAACTATGGCTACACCTTC. This translates into CASSLPAENYGYTF.

There are many counts of this clonotype. V is TRBV28 and J is TRBJ2-5; D is uncertain. Trimming removed 1 base from V and 1 base from J, with 4 bases in between. CDR3 length: 13 amino acids. The germline V gene encodes CDR1 MDHEN and CDR2 SYDVKM. CDR3: CASSLLLQETQYF. The CDR3 bases are TGTGCCAGCAGTTTATTACTCCAAGAGACCCAGTACTTC.

The chain combines TRBV4-1 with TRBJ2-5; TRBD1 agrees at 9 bases. Trimming removed 5 bases from V and 5 bases from J; junction bases left unmatched: 6. The germline V gene has CDR1 MGHRA and CDR2 YSYEKL. CDR3 length equals 14 residues. CDR3 in amino acids: CASSYGQGRETQYF. CDR3 nucleotide sequence: TGCGCCAGCAGCTACGGACAGGGGCGGGAGACCCAGTACTTC.

This clonotype was seen a handful of times. The chain uses TRBV6-4 and TRBJ2-7; tentative D call: TRBD2 (5 bases). With 10 bases removed from V and 0 bases from J, the gap between germline ends came to 22 bases. Germline lookup yields CDR1 MRHNA and CDR2 SNTAGT. The CDR3 has 16 residues. The CDR3 loop is CATFPPGWANSYEQYF. The CDR3, as DNA: TGTGCCACCTTTCCCCCGGGGTGGGCCAACTCCTACGAGCAGTACTTC.

Concerning this clonotype: Possible read error: a much larger clone is one base away. In this CDR3 the conserved last residue, phenylalanine or tryptophan, is missing, so a read error is likely. CDR3 sequence: CAWSVGQLYEQYL. The CDR3 coding sequence is TGTGCCTGGAGTGTCGGGCAGCTCTACGAGCAGTACCTC. This chain joins TRBV30 and TRBJ2-7; D gene uncertain. Germline values: CDR1 GTSNPN, CDR2 SVGIG (reference sequence). V was cut by 0 bases and J by 3 bases, with 9 bases left in between. The CDR3 is 13 amino acids.